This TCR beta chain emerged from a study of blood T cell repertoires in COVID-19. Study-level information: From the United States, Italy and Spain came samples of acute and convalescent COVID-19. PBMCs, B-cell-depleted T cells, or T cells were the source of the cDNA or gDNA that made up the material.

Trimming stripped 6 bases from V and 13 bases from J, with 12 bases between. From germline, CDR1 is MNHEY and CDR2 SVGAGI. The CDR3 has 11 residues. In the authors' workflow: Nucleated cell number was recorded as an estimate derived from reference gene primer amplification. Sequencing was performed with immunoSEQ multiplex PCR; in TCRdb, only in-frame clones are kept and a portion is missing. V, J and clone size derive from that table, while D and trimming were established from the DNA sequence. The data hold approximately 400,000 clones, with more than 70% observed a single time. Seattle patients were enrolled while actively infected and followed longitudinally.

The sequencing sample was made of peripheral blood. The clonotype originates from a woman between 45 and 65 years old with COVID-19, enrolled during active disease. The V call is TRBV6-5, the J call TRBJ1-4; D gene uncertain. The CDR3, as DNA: TGTGCCAGCAGCCTCCTCGAGGGACTGTTTTTT. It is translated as CASSLLEGLFF.